The clone carrying this TCR beta chain has a handful of counts. Its antigen is not identified. These data are taken from a study of T cell repertoires in cytomegalovirus infection. Study at large: Public TCR beta signatures provided an indication of both CMV infection and a matching HLA type. General study findings and limits: Cumulative frequency (of public TCR beta family members) identified carriers of CMV plus the relevant HLA. CMV-specific TCR beta clonotypes restricted by HLA-C were the ones dominating the ex vivo response.

Losses at the gene ends were 5 bases for V and 8 bases for J; bases not matched to a gene: 8. The CDR3 is made up of 14 amino acids. TCRdb re-analysed the reads in MiXCR, keeping a single row per CDR3 protein. The sample lists some 450,000 distinct CDR3 sequences; 25% to 40% were seen once. The chain joins TRBV12-3 or TRBV12-4 to TRBJ2-1, with 8 bases aligning to TRBD2. Sequences were obtained from PBMCs. The clonotype comes from a human donor in good health (CMV status not recorded). Some clones in this sample may be carry-over from other donors' samples. The DNA of the CDR3 is TGTGCCAGCAGTCCCGGGGGGGGGTTTGATGAGCAGTTCTTC. Translated: CASSPGGGFDEQFF.